The 2 T cell receptor beta chains below come from one sample, sequenced in a study of blood T cells in healthy people across ages. Alongside a J-beta primer mix, a sample-barcoded 5' primer served in a second PCR lasting about 7 to 11 cycles. TCRdb used MiXCR to reprocess the 5' RACE reads, holding one entry per CDR3 protein. Among hundreds of thousands of distinct CDR3 sequences, 20% to 30% were seen once, and the ten largest hold approximately 2.9%. These same records also appear under a second study, on T cells of mothers and their children.

Sequencing was done on a sample of blood. These receptors all stem from a boy aged 10-17 years in good health.

The chain joins TRBV14 to TRBJ2-7; D gene unclear. V was trimmed by 0 bases and J by 7 bases, leaving 7 bases between them. Germline V gene data show CDR1 as SGHDN and CDR2 as FVKESK. The CDR3 spans 12 residues. CDR3 sequence: CASSQERTEQYF. CDR3 bases: TGTGCCAGCAGCCAAGAGCGTACGGAGCAGTACTTC.

This clonotype has just a few counts. The rearrangement joins TRBV7-2 to TRBJ2-1, with D unclear. The CDR3 contains 13 residues. Germline values: CDR1 SGHTA, CDR2 FQGNSA. V lost 4 bases to trimming and J lost 9 bases, with 13 bases between them. The CDR3 nucleotides read TGTGCCAGCAGCTCGTTCAATCTAGGTGAGCAGTTCTTC. The encoded protein is CASSSFNLGEQFF.